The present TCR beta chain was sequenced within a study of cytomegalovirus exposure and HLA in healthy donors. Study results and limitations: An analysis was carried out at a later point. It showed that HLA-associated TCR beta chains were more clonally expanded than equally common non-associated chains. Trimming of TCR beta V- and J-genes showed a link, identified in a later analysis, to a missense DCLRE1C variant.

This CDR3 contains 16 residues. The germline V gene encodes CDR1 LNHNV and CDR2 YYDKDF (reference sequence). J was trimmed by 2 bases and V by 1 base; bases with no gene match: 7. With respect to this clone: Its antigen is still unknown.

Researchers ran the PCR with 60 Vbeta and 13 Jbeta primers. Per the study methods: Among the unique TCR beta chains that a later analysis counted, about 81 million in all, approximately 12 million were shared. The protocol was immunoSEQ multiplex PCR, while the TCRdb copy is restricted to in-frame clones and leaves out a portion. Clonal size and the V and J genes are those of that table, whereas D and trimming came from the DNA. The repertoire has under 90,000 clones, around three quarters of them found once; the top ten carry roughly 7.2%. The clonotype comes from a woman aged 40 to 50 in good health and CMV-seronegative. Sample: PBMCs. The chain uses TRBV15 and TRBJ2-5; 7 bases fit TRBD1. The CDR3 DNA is TGTGCCACCAGCAGAGCGCGACAGGGTGGGCAAGAGACCCAGTACTTC. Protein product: CATSRARQGGQETQYF. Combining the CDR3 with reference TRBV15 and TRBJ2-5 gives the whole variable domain DAMVIQNPRYQVTQFGKPVTLSCSQTLNHNVMYWYQQKSSQAPKLLFHYYDKDFNNEADTPDNFQSRRPNTSFCFLDIRSPGLGDTAMYLCATSRARQGGQETQYFGPGTRLLVL.